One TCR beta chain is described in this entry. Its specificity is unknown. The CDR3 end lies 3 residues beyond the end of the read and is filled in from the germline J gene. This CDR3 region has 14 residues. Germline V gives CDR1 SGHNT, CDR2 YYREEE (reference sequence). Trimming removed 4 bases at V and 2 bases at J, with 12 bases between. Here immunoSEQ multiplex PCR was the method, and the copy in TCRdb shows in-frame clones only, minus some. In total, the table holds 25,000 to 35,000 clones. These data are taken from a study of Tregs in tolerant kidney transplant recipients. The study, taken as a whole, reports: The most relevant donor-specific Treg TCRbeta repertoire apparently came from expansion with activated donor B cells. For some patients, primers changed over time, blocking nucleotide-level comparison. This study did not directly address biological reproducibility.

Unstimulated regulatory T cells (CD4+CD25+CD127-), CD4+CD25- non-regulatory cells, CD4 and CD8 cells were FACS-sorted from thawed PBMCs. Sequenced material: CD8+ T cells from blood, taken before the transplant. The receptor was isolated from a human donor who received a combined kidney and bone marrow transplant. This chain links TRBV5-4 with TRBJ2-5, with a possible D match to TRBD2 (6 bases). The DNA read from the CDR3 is TGTGCCAGCAGCGGACCGGGACTTCAAGAGACC. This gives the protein CASSGPGLQET. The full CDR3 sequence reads CASSGPGLQETQYF.